This record concerns one TCR beta chain sequence. This sample was included in a study of T cell repertoires in cytomegalovirus infection. The CDR3 loop spans 13 amino acids. The V end was cut by 0 bases, the J end by 4 bases, with 7 bases between. CDR1 DFQATT and CDR2 SNEGSKA come from the germline V gene (reference sequence). In TCRdb, the reads were re-called with MiXCR into one record per CDR3 protein. Among hundreds of thousands of distinct CDR3 sequences, about a sixth were seen once, and the ten largest hold around 12%. Sequenced: PBMCs. The clonotype comes from a human donor in good health (CMV status not recorded). Some clones in this sample may be carry-over from other donors' samples. The rearrangement joins TRBV20-1 to TRBJ1-5; D is possibly TRBD1 (5 bases). CDR3 nucleotide sequence: TGCAGTGCTAGAGAGACAGTAAATCAGCCCCAGCATTTT. Translating it yields CSARETVNQPQHF.